Listed below are T cell receptor beta chains from one sample, sequenced in a study of beta chain features in type 1 diabetes. Some clones are missing from TCRdb's copy, which holds only in-frame ones; the method was immunoSEQ multiplex PCR. The table lists hundreds of thousands of clones, about 16% of them singletons, with approximately 0.099% in the top ten. Source material: naive CD4+ T cells from blood. Receptors were obtained from a man between 18 and 35 years old in good health. CDR3s include the opening cysteine and the closing phenylalanine or tryptophan. Each record gives: V gene, clone size, D gene, J gene, CDR3 DNA, CDR3 protein. The D gene is left open where the match is weak. A row's size may be missing; if present it is once, few, many or a size class.

v_call: TRBV7-2
clone_size: -
d_call: TRBD1
j_call: TRBJ1-5
cdr3_nt: TGTGCCAGCAGCGGACAGGAGAATCAGCCCCAGCATTTT
cdr3_aa: CASSGQENQPQHF

v_call: TRBV7-9
clone_size: few
d_call: -
j_call: TRBJ2-3
cdr3_nt: TGTGCCAGCAGCTTGGGGATAGGGACAGATACGCAGTATTTT
cdr3_aa: CASSLGIGTDTQYF

v_call: TRBV12-5
clone_size: -
d_call: TRBD2
j_call: TRBJ2-1
cdr3_nt: TGTGCTAGTGGACAAAAAAGCGGGGGCTCCTACAATGAGCAGTTCTTC
cdr3_aa: CASGQKSGGSYNEQFF

v_call: TRBV11-3
clone_size: -
d_call: -
j_call: TRBJ2-1
cdr3_nt: TGTGCCAGCAGCGCAGGGGACGCAAGGGATGAGCAGTTCTTC
cdr3_aa: CASSAGDARDEQFF

v_call: TRBV6-4
clone_size: -
d_call: -
j_call: TRBJ1-2
cdr3_nt: TGTGCCAGCAGTGACTCGCGGGGGATCTATGGCTACACCTTC
cdr3_aa: CASSDSRGIYGYTF

v_call: TRBV7-2
clone_size: few
d_call: -
j_call: TRBJ2-6
cdr3_nt: TGTGCCAGCAGCCAGGGTGGGGCCAACGTCCTGACTTTC
cdr3_aa: CASSQGGANVLTF

v_call: TRBV4-2
clone_size: few
d_call: TRBD1
j_call: TRBJ1-2
cdr3_nt: TGTGCCAGCAGCCGGGGGTTGACAGGGGACTATGGCTACACCTTC
cdr3_aa: CASSRGLTGDYGYTF

v_call: TRBV27
clone_size: -
d_call: -
j_call: TRBJ1-1
cdr3_nt: TGTGCCAGCAGTTTTCGCAGGGTAACTGAAGCTTTCTTT
cdr3_aa: CASSFRRVTEAFF

v_call: TRBV5-1
clone_size: -
d_call: -
j_call: TRBJ2-3
cdr3_nt: TGCGCCAGCAGCTTGGCCCTGCGGGAAGGAGATACGCAGTATTTT
cdr3_aa: CASSLALREGDTQYF

v_call: TRBV6-5
clone_size: -
d_call: -
j_call: TRBJ2-3
cdr3_nt: TGTGCCAGCACCTCACAATCCTCAACGCAGTATTTT
cdr3_aa: CASTSQSSTQYF

v_call: TRBV20-1
clone_size: few
d_call: -
j_call: TRBJ1-5
cdr3_nt: TGCAGTCCAGACAGCAATCAGCCCCAGCATTTT
cdr3_aa: CSPDSNQPQHF

v_call: TRBV19
clone_size: -
d_call: -
j_call: TRBJ1-5
cdr3_nt: TGTGCCAGTATGTCGCAGGGCAATCAGCCCCAGCATTTT
cdr3_aa: CASMSQGNQPQHF

v_call: TRBV6-1
clone_size: -
d_call: -
j_call: TRBJ2-5
cdr3_nt: TGTGCCAGCACGCCGGGGCTCACCCAAGAGACCCAGTACTTC
cdr3_aa: CASTPGLTQETQYF

v_call: TRBV5-1
clone_size: -
d_call: -
j_call: TRBJ2-5
cdr3_nt: TGCGCCAGCAGCCTCTCGTGGGCCAAGGAGACCCAGTACTTC
cdr3_aa: CASSLSWAKETQYF

v_call: TRBV28
clone_size: -
d_call: -
j_call: TRBJ1-1
cdr3_nt: TGTGCCAGCAGTTCTACTCCGGTGGTGGCTGAAGCTTTCTTT
cdr3_aa: CASSSTPVVAEAFF

v_call: TRBV28
clone_size: few
d_call: -
j_call: TRBJ1-4
cdr3_nt: TGTGCCAGCAGTTCCCCAGGGTTGATGGGTGAAAAACTGTTTTTT
cdr3_aa: CASSSPGLMGEKLFF

v_call: TRBV11-2
clone_size: -
d_call: TRBD2
j_call: TRBJ2-7
cdr3_nt: TGTGCCAGCAGGCTAGCGGGTCTCTACGAGCAGTACTTC
cdr3_aa: CASRLAGLYEQYF

v_call: TRBV4-1
clone_size: few
d_call: TRBD2
j_call: TRBJ2-5
cdr3_nt: TGCGCCAGCAGCCCTTTTATTCCACGGGAGGGGATTGAGACCCAGTACTTC
cdr3_aa: CASSPFIPREGIETQYF

v_call: TRBV6-6
clone_size: -
d_call: TRBD1
j_call: TRBJ1-2
cdr3_nt: TGTGCCAGCACCCTCACACCACCGGGACAGGAATATGGCTACACCTTC
cdr3_aa: CASTLTPPGQEYGYTF

v_call: TRBV28
clone_size: -
d_call: -
j_call: TRBJ2-7
cdr3_nt: TGTGCCAGCAGTTCGCCGGGGGTTAATGTTTACGAGCAGTACTTC
cdr3_aa: CASSSPGVNVYEQYF

v_call: TRBV7-3
clone_size: -
d_call: -
j_call: TRBJ2-5
cdr3_nt: TGTGCCAGCAGCTTAACCAGTGTCGGGGAGACCCAGTACTTC
cdr3_aa: CASSLTSVGETQYF

v_call: TRBV5-1
clone_size: -
d_call: -
j_call: TRBJ1-1
cdr3_nt: TGCGCCAGCAGCTTGGATCCGGTTGGGACTGAAGCTTTCTTT
cdr3_aa: CASSLDPVGTEAFF

v_call: TRBV10-3
clone_size: few
d_call: TRBD1
j_call: TRBJ2-1
cdr3_nt: TGTGCCATCAGTACCGTTACAGGGGGCCAGCAGTTCTTC
cdr3_aa: CAISTVTGGQQFF

v_call: TRBV7-9
clone_size: -
d_call: TRBD1
j_call: TRBJ1-2
cdr3_nt: TGTGCCAGCAGGACAGGGTCTAACTATGGCTACACCTTC
cdr3_aa: CASRTGSNYGYTF

v_call: TRBV29-1
clone_size: -
d_call: -
j_call: TRBJ1-5
cdr3_nt: TGCAGCGTTGGCGAGGGCCTGCCCCAGCATTTT
cdr3_aa: CSVGEGLPQHF

v_call: TRBV5-1
clone_size: few
d_call: TRBD2
j_call: TRBJ2-1
cdr3_nt: TGCGCCAGCAGCGCGGGACTAGCGGAGCAGTTCTTC
cdr3_aa: CASSAGLAEQFF

v_call: TRBV5-1
clone_size: few
d_call: -
j_call: TRBJ1-5
cdr3_nt: TGCGCCAGCAGCTTGGTCCCCGATAGCAATCAGCCCCAGCATTTT
cdr3_aa: CASSLVPDSNQPQHF

v_call: TRBV7-3
clone_size: -
d_call: TRBD1
j_call: TRBJ2-7
cdr3_nt: TGTGCCAGCAGCTTAGGACAGGGTCGCAACTACGAGCAGTACTTC
cdr3_aa: CASSLGQGRNYEQYF

v_call: TRBV7-3
clone_size: few
d_call: -
j_call: TRBJ1-1
cdr3_nt: TGTGCCAGCAGCTTAAGCAGGAACACTGAAGCTTTCTTT
cdr3_aa: CASSLSRNTEAFF

v_call: TRBV25-1
clone_size: -
d_call: -
j_call: TRBJ2-3
cdr3_nt: TGTGCCAGCAGGGTAGCAGGAGGCGGGGATACGCAGTATTTT
cdr3_aa: CASRVAGGGDTQYF

v_call: TRBV9
clone_size: -
d_call: TRBD1
j_call: TRBJ2-6
cdr3_nt: TGTGCCAGCAGCGTAGAGTCGACAGGGCGGCTTGGGGCCAACGTCCTGACTTTC
cdr3_aa: CASSVESTGRLGANVLTF

v_call: TRBV5-4
clone_size: few
d_call: TRBD1
j_call: TRBJ2-3
cdr3_nt: TGTGCCAGCAGGCTCAAATCCACCGGACAGGGGCCTAGGAGAACAGATACGCAGTATTTT
cdr3_aa: CASRLKSTGQGPRRTDTQYF

v_call: TRBV7-9
clone_size: few
d_call: -
j_call: TRBJ2-7
cdr3_nt: TGTGCCAGCAGCTTAGGCGCTACCTACTACGAGCAGTACTTC
cdr3_aa: CASSLGATYYEQYF

v_call: TRBV6-6
clone_size: -
d_call: -
j_call: TRBJ1-5
cdr3_nt: TGTGCCAGCAGCCACGTTATCGCTAGCAATCAGCCCCAGCATTTT
cdr3_aa: CASSHVIASNQPQHF

v_call: TRBV7-3
clone_size: -
d_call: -
j_call: TRBJ2-1
cdr3_nt: TGTGCCAGCAGCTTAGGGGCTAGTCTGGGCAATGAGCAGTTCTTC
cdr3_aa: CASSLGASLGNEQFF

v_call: TRBV20-1
clone_size: few
d_call: -
j_call: TRBJ2-7
cdr3_nt: TGCAGTGCTAGAGATGAGCTTCGGGAGTACTTC
cdr3_aa: CSARDELREYF

v_call: TRBV4-2
clone_size: few
d_call: -
j_call: TRBJ2-5
cdr3_nt: TGTGCCAGCAGCCAAGATGTCGTGGAGACCCAGTACTTC
cdr3_aa: CASSQDVVETQYF